The clone carrying this T cell receptor beta chain was picked up many times. As handled by the study authors: A classifier for distant metastasis in papillary thyroid cancer was constructed using CDR3 differences observed across clinicopathological groups. Using MiXCR, TCRdb reanalyzed the PCR reads. The authors' filters were not applied to this entry. The sample records roughly 17,000 clones, around 28% being singletons. The sample comes from a study of metastatic and nonmetastatic thyroid tumors. Turning to the study itself: Samples came from malignant and benign thyroid patients, and repertoires were compared across blood and tumor or nodule tissue.

The entire patient cohort was treatment-naive prior to thyroid surgery. Germline V CDR1 and CDR2: SGHRS, YFSETQ. V lost 3 bases, J lost 0 bases, and 22 bases lay in between. CDR3 length: 19 residues. Sequencing was carried out using tumor tissue. The chain links TRBV5-1 to TRBJ1-3, with a possible D match to TRBD1 (5 bases). The source of this sequence is a male donor with papillary thyroid cancer or a benign thyroid nodule (not recorded which). Some clones in this sample may be carry-over from other donors' samples. CDR3 loop: CASSSYQTGTAISGNTIYF. The CDR3 nucleotides read TGCGCCAGCAGCTCATACCAAACCGGGACCGCTATCTCTGGAAACACCATATATTTT.